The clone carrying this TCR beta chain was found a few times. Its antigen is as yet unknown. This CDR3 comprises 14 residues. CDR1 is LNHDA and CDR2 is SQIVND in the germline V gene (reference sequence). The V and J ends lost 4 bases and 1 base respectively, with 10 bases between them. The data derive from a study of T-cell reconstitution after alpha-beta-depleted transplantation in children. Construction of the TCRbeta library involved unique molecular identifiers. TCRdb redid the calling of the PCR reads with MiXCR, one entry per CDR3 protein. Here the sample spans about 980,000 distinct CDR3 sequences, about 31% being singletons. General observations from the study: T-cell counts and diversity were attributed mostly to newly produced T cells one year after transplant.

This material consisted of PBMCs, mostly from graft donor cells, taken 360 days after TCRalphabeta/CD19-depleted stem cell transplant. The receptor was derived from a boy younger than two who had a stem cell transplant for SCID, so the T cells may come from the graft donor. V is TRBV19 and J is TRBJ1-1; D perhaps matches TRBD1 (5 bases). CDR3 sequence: CASSTMTENTEAFF. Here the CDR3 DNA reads TGTGCCAGTAGTACCATGACAGAGAACACTGAAGCTTTCTTT.